The 16 T cell receptor beta chains in this list originate from one sample, sequenced in a study of cytomegalovirus exposure and HLA in healthy donors. Sequencing was performed with immunoSEQ multiplex PCR; in TCRdb, only in-frame clones are kept and a portion is missing. The sample includes about 160,000 clones, less than 90% seen only once; the top ten take approximately 2.1%. What was sequenced was PBMCs. The receptor set was obtained from a woman younger than 35 in good health and CMV-seronegative.

The chain has TRBV29-1 and TRBJ2-2, with D unclear. The ends were cut back, 3 bases at V and 7 bases at J, with 3 bases in the middle. In germline, CDR1 is SQVTM, CDR2 ANQGSEA. CDR3 size: 10 residues. CDR3 in DNA: TGCAGCGTTGATTACGGGGAGCTGTTTTTT. As protein: CSVDYGELFF.

V and J are TRBV6-5 and TRBJ2-7; no firm D call. CDR1 and CDR2 from the germline V gene are MNHEY and SVGAGI. This CDR3 contains 15 residues. V gave up 0 bases and J gave up 2 bases, with 11 bases separating them. This CDR3 is CASSYSKGDTYEQYF. Written as DNA, the CDR3 is TGTGCCAGCAGTTACTCGAAAGGAGATACCTACGAGCAGTACTTC.

V and J are TRBV27 and TRBJ1-2; 10 nucleotides line up with TRBD1. Germline V gives CDR1 MNHEY, CDR2 SMNVEV (reference sequence). The V and J ends lost 5 bases and 1 base, in that order; junction bases with no gene match: 13. The CDR3 consists of 18 residues. The CDR3 protein is CASSPMGQGRRVNYGYTF. For the CDR3, the DNA is TGTGCCAGCAGTCCCATGGGACAGGGGAGGAGGGTTAACTATGGCTACACCTTC.

This chain joins TRBV5-4 and TRBJ2-3; D ambiguous. The germline gives CDR1 SGHNT, CDR2 YYREEE (reference sequence). The CDR3 loop spans 15 amino acids. Deletions cut 4 bases from V and 0 bases from J, with 12 bases between. The CDR3: CASSRIWASTDTQYF. The CDR3 DNA is TGTGCCAGCAGCCGTATCTGGGCGAGCACAGATACGCAGTATTTT.

The V call is TRBV19, the J call TRBJ2-7, with 8 bases lining up with TRBD1. Germline lookup yields CDR1 LNHDA and CDR2 SQIVND (reference sequence). Trimming took 3 bases from V and 0 from J; bases not matched to a gene: 4. The length of the CDR3 is 15 residues. The DNA of the CDR3 is TGTGCCAGTAGTATGACACAGGGGGTCTCCTACGAGCAGTACTTC. Translated: CASSMTQGVSYEQYF. The whole variable domain, remainder taken from reference TRBV19 and TRBJ2-7, is DGGITQSPKYLFRKEGQNVTLSCEQNLNHDAMYWYRQDPGQGLRLIYYSQIVNDFQKGDIAEGYSVSREKKESFPLTVTSAQKNPTAFYLCASSMTQGVSYEQYFGPGTRLTVT.

The rearrangement joins TRBV28 to TRBJ2-7; perhaps TRBD2 as D (5 bases). V was cut by 5 bases and J by 2 bases, with 13 bases left in between. CDR1 and CDR2 (germline): MDHEN, SYDVKM. This CDR3 spans 14 amino acids. In nucleotides, the CDR3 is TGTGCCAGCAGTCGGGAAGGACGCACCTACGAGCAGTACTTC. Protein product: CASSREGRTYEQYF.

The DNA of the CDR3 is TGTGCCAGCAGCGTCGAGCCGGTACAGGCAATTACTAATGAGCAGTTCTTC. This sequence encodes CASSVEPVQAITNEQFF. The chain joins TRBV5-6 to TRBJ2-1; D is perhaps TRBD1 (5 bases). V shed 4 bases and J shed 7 bases, with 24 bases lying between them. The CDR3 consists of 17 residues. Per the germline V gene, CDR1 is SGHDT and CDR2 is YYEEEE.

The chain uses TRBV14 and TRBJ1-1, with a weak D call TRBD1 (6 bases). Germline V gives CDR1 SGHDN, CDR2 FVKESK. This CDR3 spans 16 amino acids. Trimming took 5 bases from V and 0 from J, leaving 16 bases between them. The CDR3 DNA reads TGTGCCAGCAGCTCTATATGGGGGGGCCTGAACACTGAAGCTTTCTTT. It specifies CASSSIWGGLNTEAFF.

The chain employs TRBV7-2 and TRBJ2-5; possibly TRBD2 for D (6 bases). The germline gives CDR1 SGHTA, CDR2 FQGNSA. CDR3 length equals 15 residues. Deletions cut 3 bases from V and 4 bases from J, with 15 bases between. The CDR3 loop reads CASSFARDWGETQYF. For the CDR3, the DNA is TGTGCCAGCAGCTTTGCGCGGGATTGGGGAGAGACCCAGTACTTC.

The V gene is TRBV4-1, the J gene TRBJ2-3; 7 bases line up with TRBD1. From germline, CDR1 is MGHRA and CDR2 YSYEKL. This CDR3 has 16 residues. The trim removed 1 base at V and 5 bases at J, leaving 9 bases unmatched. The CDR3: CASSQGSGGIGDTQYF. In nucleotides, the CDR3 is TGCGCCAGCAGCCAAGGGTCAGGGGGAATCGGAGATACGCAGTATTTT.

The chain carries TRBV7-6 and TRBJ1-6; 9 bases fit TRBD1. The CDR3 sequence is 15 residues long. The germline gives CDR1 SGHVS, CDR2 FNYEAQ. V lost 5 bases, J lost 10 bases, and 9 bases stayed unmatched. The CDR3 reads CASSLQGTGNSPLHF. CDR3 coding DNA: TGTGCCAGCAGCCTTCAAGGGACAGGGAACTCACCCCTCCACTTT. The variable domain in full, with the rest retrieved from reference TRBV7-6 and TRBJ1-6, is GAGVSQSPRYKVTKRGQDVALRCDPISGHVSLYWYRQALGQGPEFLTYFNYEAQQDKSGLPNDRFSAERPEGSISTLTIQRTEQRDSAMYRCASSLQGTGNSPLHFGNGTRLTVT.

The gene calls are TRBV5-1 and TRBJ2-3; 8 bases align to TRBD2. The trim removed 3 bases at V and 0 bases at J, leaving 6 bases unmatched. CDR1 is SGHRS, CDR2 YFSETQ, per germline. This CDR3 is built from 16 residues. The CDR3 region has the DNA TGCGCCAGCAGCTCAGGACTAGCTGTAAGCACAGATACGCAGTATTTT. It encodes CASSSGLAVSTDTQYF.

The V gene is TRBV2, the J gene TRBJ2-6; a weak D match, TRBD1 (6 bases). Germline assignment: CDR1 SNHLY and CDR2 FYNNEI. V was clipped by 6 bases and J by 1 base, with 10 bases between them. The CDR3 extends over 15 amino acids. The CDR3 protein is CASRDRLSGANVLTF. The CDR3 nucleotides read TGTGCCAGCAGGGACAGACTTTCTGGGGCCAACGTCCTGACTTTC.

The DNA of the CDR3 is TGCAGCGTTAAATGGGACTTTAGCTCCTACAATGAGCAGTTCTTC. It yields the protein CSVKWDFSSYNEQFF. The genes are TRBV29-1 and TRBJ2-1, with D perhaps matching TRBD2 (6 bases). Germline V gene data show CDR1 as SQVTM and CDR2 as ANQGSEA. V was cut by 5 bases and J by 0 bases, with 14 bases left in between. The CDR3 spans 15 residues.

The chain joins TRBV5-5 to TRBJ1-1; 7 bases are shared with TRBD1. The CDR3 sequence is 14 residues long. The V segment lost 3 bases and the J segment 5 bases; nucleotides outside the gene matches: 7. Per germline, CDR1 SGHKS and CDR2 YYEKEE (reference sequence). The CDR3 spells CASSWDSWLTEAFF. The CDR3 coding sequence is TGTGCCAGCAGCTGGGACAGTTGGCTAACTGAAGCTTTCTTT.

This sequence joins TRBV5-1 and TRBJ2-2; D perhaps matches TRBD2 (6 bases). The CDR3 contains 14 residues. In germline, CDR1 is SGHRS, CDR2 YFSETQ. Trimming removed 3 bases from V and 4 bases from J, with 10 bases in between. CDR3 coding DNA: TGCGCCAGCAGCTCGGGACTTGCCACCGGGGAGCTGTTTTTT. Translated, it gives CASSSGLATGELFF.